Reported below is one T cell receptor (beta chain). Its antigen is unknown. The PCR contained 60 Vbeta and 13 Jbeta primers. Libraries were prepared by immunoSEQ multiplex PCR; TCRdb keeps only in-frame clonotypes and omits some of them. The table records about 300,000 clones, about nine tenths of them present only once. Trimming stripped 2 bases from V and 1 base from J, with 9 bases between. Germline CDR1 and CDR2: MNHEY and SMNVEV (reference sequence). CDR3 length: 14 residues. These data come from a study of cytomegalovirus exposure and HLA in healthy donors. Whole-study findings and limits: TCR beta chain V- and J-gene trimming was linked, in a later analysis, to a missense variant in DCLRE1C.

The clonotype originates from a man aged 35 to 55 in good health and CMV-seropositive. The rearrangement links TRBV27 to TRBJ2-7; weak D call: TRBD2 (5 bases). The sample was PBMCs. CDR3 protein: CASSLLAKSYEQYF. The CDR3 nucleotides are TGTGCCAGCAGTTTACTAGCAAAATCCTACGAGCAGTACTTC.